Listed below are T cell receptor beta chains from one sample, sequenced in a study of CD8+ T cells in alopecia areata. The data were produced by immunoSEQ multiplex PCR, yet TCRdb's version contains in-frame clones alone and is incomplete. This sample has roughly 220,000 clones, with under 70% found just once. The input for sequencing was CD4+ T cells sorted from blood, taken at approximately week 42, from a patient treated with tofacitinib. Every receptor here comes from a human donor with alopecia areata. CDR3s include the opening cysteine and the closing phenylalanine or tryptophan. The D gene is left open where the match is weak. Size tells how often a clone was seen (once, few, many) or the class of an expanded clone, and some rows leave it out.

>-|-|TRBJ1-2|TRBV7-9
TGTGCCAGCAGTCCACCGACGGCAGGGCAATTCTATGGCTACACCTTC
CASSPPTAGQFYGYTF
>-|TRBD1|TRBJ1-2|TRBV4-3
TGCGCCAGCAGCCAAGATGTCGCAGGGGGAAAGGGCTATGGCTACACCTTC
CASSQDVAGGKGYGYTF
>few|-|TRBJ1-1|TRBV2
TGTGCCAGCAGGAATGAGGGGCTAGGGAACACTGAAGCTTTCTTT
CASRNEGLGNTEAFF
>-|-|TRBJ1-1|TRBV19
TGTGCCAGTAGGGTTGGTCCGGGAGGGACGGACACTGAAGCTTTCTTT
CASRVGPGGTDTEAFF
>-|-|TRBJ1-1|TRBV25-1
TGTGCCAGCAGTGACCTCAGCAGGGGCACTGAAGCTTTCTTT
CASSDLSRGTEAFF
>-|-|TRBJ2-5|TRBV29-1
TGCAGCGTTGAAGGGGTAAAAGGGGCGGAAGAGACCCAGTACTTC
CSVEGVKGAEETQYF
>-|TRBD1|TRBJ1-5|TRBV2
TGTGCCAGCAGTCCGGGACAGGGTATGAGCAATCAGCCCCAGCATTTT
CASSPGQGMSNQPQHF
>few|TRBD1|TRBJ2-7|TRBV7-2
TGTGCCAGCAGCTCGACAGGGGGCCCCTACGAGCAGTACTTC
CASSSTGGPYEQYF
>-|-|TRBJ2-2|TRBV10-3
TGTGCCACCCTTGGGGGTCCGAACACCGGGGAGCTGTTTTTT
CATLGGPNTGELFF
>-|TRBD2|TRBJ2-3|TRBV5-4
TGTGCCAGCAGCTATACCGGGACTATAAGAGATACGCAGTATTTT
CASSYTGTIRDTQYF
>-|TRBD2|TRBJ2-1|TRBV10-3
TGTGCCATCAGTGGTCTTGCGGGGGGAAATGAGCAGTTCTTC
CAISGLAGGNEQFF
>-|-|TRBJ1-2|TRBV29-1
TGCAGCGTTGAGGGACTCGCGGGCTATGGCTACACCTTC
CSVEGLAGYGYTF
>-|-|TRBJ2-2|TRBV28
TGTGCCAGCAGTTTGAGCCCTCGCACCGGGGAGCTGTTTTTT
CASSLSPRTGELFF
>-|-|TRBJ2-3|TRBV15
TGTGCCACCAGTACAGGGAGCACAGATACGCAGTATTTT
CATSTGSTDTQYF
>-|-|TRBJ1-1|TRBV29-1
TGCAGCGTTGAGAGGGGGGGTGCTGAAGCTTTCTTT
CSVERGGAEAFF
>-|-|TRBJ2-3|TRBV7-3
TGTGCCAGCAGCTTAACCGATGGGGATACGCAGTATTTT
CASSLTDGDTQYF
>few|TRBD1|TRBJ1-5|TRBV2
TGTGCCAGCAGTGTCGGACAGGGTCCCAATCAGCCCCAGCATTTT
CASSVGQGPNQPQHF
>-|-|TRBJ1-2|TRBV30
TGTGCCTGGAGTGCTATAAACTATGGCTACACCTTC
CAWSAINYGYTF
>-|TRBD1|TRBJ1-1|TRBV29-1
TGCAGCGCCGGGACAGGGGACACTGAAGCTTTCTTT
CSAGTGDTEAFF
>-|-|TRBJ2-7|TRBV30
TGTGCCTGGAGTGTACATAACGAGCAGTACTTC
CAWSVHNEQYF
>-|-|TRBJ2-7|TRBV10-3
TGTGCCTCGATCAGGGATAAAGTTTTCCCTTACGAGCAGTACTTC
CASIRDKVFPYEQYF
>-|-|TRBJ2-7|TRBV27
TGTGCCAGCAGGAGGGGAGGCGGGGAGGCCTACGAGCAGTACTTC
CASRRGGGEAYEQYF
>-|TRBD1|TRBJ2-7|TRBV30
TGTGCCTGGAGTGGGACAGGGCCCTACGAGCAGTACTTC
CAWSGTGPYEQYF
>-|-|TRBJ1-1|TRBV29-1
TGCAGCGTAGCTAGGCCGACAGAAGCTTTCTTT
CSVARPTEAFF
>-|-|TRBJ1-5|TRBV29-1
TGCAGCGTTGGTCAAAGTTTGGATCAGCCCCAGCATTTT
CSVGQSLDQPQHF
>-|TRBD1|TRBJ2-1|TRBV2
TGTGCCAGCAGTGATATGTCAGGGGGCATGGATGAGCAGTTCTTC
CASSDMSGGMDEQFF
>-|-|TRBJ1-1|TRBV6-5
TGTGCCAGCAGTTCCCGGGGCACTGAAGCTTTCTTT
CASSSRGTEAFF
>few|-|TRBJ1-4|TRBV23-1
TGCGCCAGCAGTCAATCGTGCAGTCTCGAAAAACTGTTTTTT
CASSQSCSLEKLFF
>-|-|TRBJ2-2|TRBV30
TGTGCCTGGAGTCGAGCGGTCACCGGGGAGCTGTTTTTT
CAWSRAVTGELFF
>few|-|TRBJ2-7|TRBV7-2
TGTGCCAGCAGCCCCGGTATGGTGGGCGCGGACGAGCAGTACTTC
CASSPGMVGADEQYF
>few|TRBD1|TRBJ2-2|TRBV7-8
TGTGCCAGCAGCTTAGGGACAGGGAAGGTCACCGGGGAGCTGTTTTTT
CASSLGTGKVTGELFF
>few|-|TRBJ2-1|TRBV7-2
TGTGCCAGCAGTTGGGGTCATTCCTATGAGCAGTTCTTC
CASSWGHSYEQFF
>-|TRBD2|TRBJ2-7|TRBV14
TGTGCCAGCAGCCCACTAGCGGGCCCCTACGAGCAGTACTTC
CASSPLAGPYEQYF
>-|-|TRBJ2-5|TRBV27
TGTGCCAGCAGTTTATCCCCTAGTGGAGAGACCCAGTACTTC
CASSLSPSGETQYF
>few|TRBD2|TRBJ2-1|TRBV7-2
TGTGCCAGCAGCTTAGCGATAGCGGGGGGTCACAATGAGCAGTTCTTC
CASSLAIAGGHNEQFF
>-|-|TRBJ2-7|TRBV2
TGTGCCAGCAGTGACCCCCAAACCTACGAGCAGTACTTC
CASSDPQTYEQYF